Presented here are 14 T cell receptor beta chains from one specimen sequenced in a study of memory CD4+ T cells and cytomegalovirus serostatus. The sort gate was single viable CD3+CD4+CD8-CD45RO+ cells for memory CD4+ T cells. Clones were read by immunoSEQ multiplex PCR, and TCRdb kept only the in-frame ones, dropping some. The repertoire consists of 55,000 to 80,000 clones, with roughly three quarters occurring once and the leading ten covering roughly 4.4%. Material for sequencing was memory CD4+ T cells from blood. These receptors were obtained from an adult in good health and CMV-seropositive.

This chain joins TRBV28 and TRBJ2-7; D ambiguous. The germline V and J ends were trimmed by 3 bases and 9 bases, with 12 bases remaining between them. The CDR3 is 12 amino acids. Germline V lookup: CDR1 MDHEN, CDR2 SYDVKM. The CDR3 DNA sequence: TGTGCCAGCAGTTTGAAGGCCCAGAGGCAGTACTTC. Translation: CASSLKAQRQYF.

This chain joins TRBV19 and TRBJ2-1, with D possibly being TRBD1 (7 bases). Germline CDR1 is LNHDA and CDR2 is SQIVND (reference sequence). The length of the CDR3 is 15 residues. V lost 9 bases to trimming and J lost 9 bases, with 24 bases between them. The DNA for the CDR3 is TGTGCCAGCACGCCGAGGGGGGCAGGGACAGCTGAGCAGTTCTTC. Translated: CASTPRGAGTAEQFF. Together with reference TRBV19 and TRBJ2-1, the CDR3 gives the full variable domain: DGGITQSPKYLFRKEGQNVTLSCEQNLNHDAMYWYRQDPGQGLRLIYYSQIVNDFQKGDIAEGYSVSREKKESFPLTVTSAQKNPTAFYLCASTPRGAGTAEQFFGPGTRLTVL.

This clone showed up just once. The chain carries TRBV5-4 and TRBJ1-2, with TRBD1 as a possible D gene (5 bases). CDR3 length: 13 residues. Trimming took off 4 bases at V and 8 bases at J, with 15 bases between the two ends. Germline-derived CDR1 and CDR2 are SGHNT and YYREEE (reference sequence). The CDR3 sequence: CASSPLAGGGYTF. CDR3 coding DNA: TGTGCCAGCAGCCCTCTTGCGGGGGGGGGCTACACCTTC.

The chain employs TRBV28 and TRBJ2-7; TRBD1 agrees at 9 bases. Germline values: CDR1 MDHEN, CDR2 SYDVKM. The CDR3 has 15 amino acids. The V and J ends lost 1 base and 4 bases, in that order; junction bases with no gene match: 5. CDR3 loop: CASSLSGQGIYEQYF. Written as DNA, the CDR3 is TGTGCCAGCAGTTTATCGGGACAGGGAATTTACGAGCAGTACTTC. The variable domain in full, completed from reference TRBV28 and TRBJ2-7, reads DVKVTQSSRYLVKRTGEKVFLECVQDMDHENMFWYRQDPGLGLRLIYFSYDVKMKEKGDIPEGYSVSREKKERFSLILESASTNQTSMYLCASSLSGQGIYEQYFGPGTRLTVT.

This sequence joins TRBV7-6 and TRBJ1-4; tentatively, D is TRBD1 (5 bases). The CDR3 loop spans 13 amino acids. Deletions cut 4 bases from V and 8 bases from J, with 11 bases between. Germline-derived CDR1 and CDR2 are SGHVS and FNYEAQ. Here the CDR3 DNA reads TGTGCCAGCAGCTCAGGGTTCAACGAAAAACTGTTTTTT. Protein product: CASSSGFNEKLFF.

CDR3 protein: CASSRGLAGYTDTQYF. CDR3 sequence (DNA): TGTGCCAGCAGCCGGGGACTAGCGGGGTACACAGATACGCAGTATTTT. The chain recombines TRBV5-6 with TRBJ2-3, with 13 positions matching TRBD2. The germline gives CDR1 SGHDT, CDR2 YYEEEE. The CDR3 is 16 residues long. V shed 4 bases and J 2 bases; nucleotides not matched to a gene: 4.

The rearrangement links TRBV30 to TRBJ2-7, with D hard to call. Germline V gene sequence: CDR1 GTSNPN, CDR2 SVGIG (reference sequence). The CDR3 is 11 amino acids. V was clipped by 2 bases and J by 3 bases, with 5 bases between them. Written as DNA, the CDR3 is TGTGCCTGGAGTCGCCGCTACGAGCAGTACTTC. Translating it yields CAWSRRYEQYF.

The chain employs TRBV29-1 and TRBJ2-4; D not resolved. The germline V and J ends were trimmed by 1 base and 4 bases, with 5 bases remaining between them. Germline CDR1 is SQVTM and CDR2 is ANQGSEA. This CDR3 has 12 residues. The CDR3 sequence is CSVEVGKNIQYF. The CDR3 DNA sequence: TGCAGCGTTGAAGTCGGAAAAAACATTCAGTACTTC.

This clone was recorded once. The CDR3 region has the DNA TGTGCCAGCAGTTCTCTAGCGGGAGGGTATGGTGAGCAGTTCTTC. Amino acid sequence: CASSSLAGGYGEQFF. The chain combines TRBV2 with TRBJ2-1; 12 nucleotides agree with TRBD2. The CDR3 is 15 amino acids. Germline V CDR1 and CDR2: SNHLY, FYNNEI. Trimming at V came to 5 bases and at J to 9 bases, leaving 8 bases not matched to a gene. The full variable domain, its missing parts supplied by reference TRBV2 and TRBJ2-1, is EPEVTQTPSHQVTQMGQEVILRCVPISNHLYFYWYRQILGQKVEFLVSFYNNEISEKSEIFDDQFSVERPDGSNFTLKIRSTKLEDSAMYFCASSSLAGGYGEQFFGPGTRLTVL.

In this sample, this clone turned up once. V is TRBV28 and J is TRBJ1-2; D gene ambiguous. V was trimmed by 5 bases and J by 2 bases, leaving 9 bases between them. Germline lookup yields CDR1 MDHEN and CDR2 SYDVKM. The CDR3 is made up of 13 amino acids. CDR3 bases: TGTGCCAGCAGTCTCGGACTGAACTATGGCTACACCTTC. As protein: CASSLGLNYGYTF.

As regards this clone: Other DNA sequences in the same sample also yield this CDR3. The chain carries TRBV4-2 and TRBJ1-2; D remains ambiguous. This CDR3 spans 14 amino acids. V shed 1 base and J shed 2 bases, with 8 bases lying between them. Per the germline V gene, CDR1 is LGHNA and CDR2 is YNFKEQ. Here the CDR3 DNA reads TGTGCCAGCAGCCAAGGGCAGGCGAACTATGGCTACACCTTC. Residues: CASSQGQANYGYTF.

The J gene is TRBJ2-3, the V gene TRBV10-3, with D perhaps TRBD2 (5 bases). The CDR3 contains 13 residues. V was trimmed by 6 bases and J by 6 bases, leaving 13 bases between them. Germline V gene sequence: CDR1 ENHRY, CDR2 SYGVKD. CDR3 amino acids: CAIRGSSGDTQYF. Here the CDR3 DNA reads TGTGCCATCAGGGGGTCATCGGGGGATACGCAGTATTTT.

This clone has just a few counts. The genes are TRBV6-6 and TRBJ1-1; no firm D call. Germline V gene lookup returns CDR1 MNHNY and CDR2 SVGAGI (reference sequence). The CDR3 spans 12 residues. V was shortened by 8 bases and J by 1 base, with 8 bases between the two germline ends. The CDR3 sequence is CASGKRNTEAFF. The CDR3 region has the DNA TGTGCCAGCGGGAAGCGGAACACTGAAGCTTTCTTT.

V and J are TRBV15 and TRBJ1-5; 7 bases map to TRBD1. V dropped 1 base and J dropped 9; count of bases not matched to a gene: 9. Germline values: CDR1 LNHNV, CDR2 YYDKDF (reference sequence). The CDR3 totals 15 residues. CDR3: CATSRARQGGAPQHF. In DNA form, the CDR3 reads TGTGCCACCAGCAGAGCCCGACAGGGTGGTGCGCCCCAGCATTTT. The variable domain in full, with the rest retrieved from reference TRBV15 and TRBJ1-5, is DAMVIQNPRYQVTQFGKPVTLSCSQTLNHNVMYWYQQKSSQAPKLLFHYYDKDFNNEADTPDNFQSRRPNTSFCFLDIRSPGLGDTAMYLCATSRARQGGAPQHFGDGTRLSIL.